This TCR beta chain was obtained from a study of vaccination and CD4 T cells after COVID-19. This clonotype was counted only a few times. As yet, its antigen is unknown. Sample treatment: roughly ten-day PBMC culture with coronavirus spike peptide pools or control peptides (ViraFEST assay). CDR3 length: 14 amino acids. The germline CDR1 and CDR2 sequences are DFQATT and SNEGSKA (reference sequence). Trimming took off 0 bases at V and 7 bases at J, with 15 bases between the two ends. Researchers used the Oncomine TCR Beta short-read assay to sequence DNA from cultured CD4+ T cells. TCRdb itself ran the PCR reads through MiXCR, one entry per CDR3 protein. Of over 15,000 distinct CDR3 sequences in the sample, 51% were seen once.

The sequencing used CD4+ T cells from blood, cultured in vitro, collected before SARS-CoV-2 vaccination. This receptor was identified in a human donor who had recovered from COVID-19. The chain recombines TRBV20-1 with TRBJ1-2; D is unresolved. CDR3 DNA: TGCAGTGCTAGAGATTCTATATCTACGGTTGGCTACACCTTC. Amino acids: CSARDSISTVGYTF.